This entry lists 22 T cell receptor beta chains sequenced from one sample in a study of T-cell memory formation after mild COVID-19. One entry per CDR3 protein results from TCRdb running MiXCR on the 5' RACE reads. The table shows 100,000 to 150,000 distinct CDR3 sequences, with about 6% occurring only once. Source material: PBMCs or a T cell subset sorted from them (not recorded which). The receptors stem from an adult woman who had mild COVID-19 (a few samples of this study predate the infection). Cell type and time point are not known.

In this sample, this clonotype turned up many times. The chain couples TRBV6-5 to TRBJ2-1; the D gene is possibly TRBD2 (6 bases). V shed 2 bases and J shed 13 bases, with 15 bases lying between them. The CDR3 runs to 13 residues. Germline loops: CDR1 MNHEY, CDR2 SVGAGI. Written as DNA, the CDR3 is TGTGCCAGCAGTTACGTAACCGGGACTCCTCAGTTCTTC. It codes for CASSYVTGTPQFF.

The table lists this clonotype with a count of one. A single base separates this from a much larger clone, so it may be a read error. The V call is TRBV11-2, the J call TRBJ2-1; the D gene is possibly TRBD2 (6 bases). Per the germline V gene, CDR1 is SGHAT and CDR2 is FQNNGV. V lost 2 bases, J lost 3 bases, and 14 bases lay in between. The CDR3 is 16 residues long. The CDR3: CASSLIAGSHYNEQFF. The CDR3 DNA reads as TGTGCCAGCAGCTTAATTGCGGGGAGTCACTACAATGAGCAGTTCTTC. The entire variable domain, with the rest obtained from reference TRBV11-2 and TRBJ2-1, is as follows: EAGVAQSPRYKIIEKRQSVAFWCNPISGHATLYWYQQILGQGPKLLIQFQNNGVVDDSQLPKDRFSAERLKGVDSTLKIQPAKLEDSAVYLCASSLIAGSHYNEQFFGPGTRLTVL.

Many counts were recorded for this clonotype. The CDR3 DNA follows: TGCAGTGCTACCAACCCGGGACAGGGTTACCGCCTTGAGCAGTTCTTC. This encodes CSATNPGQGYRLEQFF. This chain joins TRBV20-1 and TRBJ2-1, with 9 bases fitting TRBD1. From germline, CDR1 is DFQATT and CDR2 SNEGSKA (reference sequence). The CDR3 sequence is 16 residues long. J was trimmed by 9 bases and V by 4 bases; bases with no gene match: 16.

V is TRBV5-5 and J is TRBJ2-2; D gene unclear. Germline CDR1 is SGHKS and CDR2 is YYEKEE (reference sequence). The CDR3 loop spans 16 amino acids. Trimming shortened V by 0 bases and J by 4 bases, and 13 bases separated the two germline ends. The CDR3 sequence is CASSLGGTVGTGELFF. CDR3 bases: TGTGCCAGCAGCTTGGGGGGTACAGTGGGCACCGGGGAGCTGTTTTTT.

The gene calls are TRBV27 and TRBJ1-5, with a weak D call TRBD1 (5 bases). The CDR3 has 15 amino acids. Germline CDR1 MNHEY, CDR2 SMNVEV (reference sequence). With 2 bases removed from V and 4 bases from J, the gap between germline ends came to 12 bases. The CDR3 protein is CASSLAGALNQPQHF. In nucleotides, the CDR3 is TGTGCCAGCAGTTTAGCCGGGGCCCTTAATCAGCCCCAGCATTTT.

At least ten counts were recorded for this clonotype. V is TRBV5-1 and J is TRBJ1-2; maybe TRBD1 (5 bases). Germline loops: CDR1 SGHRS, CDR2 YFSETQ. The CDR3 spans 14 residues. The V end lost 0 bases, the J end lost 7 bases, and 13 bases lay between the germline ends. The CDR3 region is CASSLGQSSSGYTF. CDR3 nucleotide sequence: TGCGCCAGCAGCTTGGGACAGTCCTCCTCTGGCTACACCTTC.

This clonotype was found many times. The chain employs TRBV7-3 and TRBJ2-3; perhaps TRBD2 as D (5 bases). CDR3 length: 13 residues. Trimming removed 1 base from V and 4 bases from J, with 6 bases in between. Germline values: CDR1 SGHTA, CDR2 FQGTGA. DNA for the CDR3: TGTGCCAGCAGCTTAAGGGAGTCAGATACGCAGTATTTT. Translation: CASSLRESDTQYF. Supplemented by reference TRBV7-3 and TRBJ2-3, the full variable domain reads GAGVSQTPSNKVTEKGKYVELRCDPISGHTALYWYRQSLGQGPEFLIYFQGTGAADDSGLPNDRFFAVRPEGSVSTLKIQRTERGDSAVYLCASSLRESDTQYFGPGTRLTVL.

This clonotype has ten or more counts. This chain uses TRBV24-1 with TRBJ1-2, with D perhaps matching TRBD1 (6 bases). The germline V gene has CDR1 KGHDR and CDR2 SFDVKD. V was shortened by 5 bases and J by 8 bases, with 11 bases between the two germline ends. This CDR3 region has 12 residues. In nucleotides, the CDR3 is TGTGCCACCAGTGGTACAGGGCGCGGCTACACCTTC. This gives the protein CATSGTGRGYTF.

The CDR3 loop is CASSLGGLATGNEQYF. The CDR3 DNA is TGTGCCAGCAGCCTCGGCGGACTAGCGACGGGGAACGAGCAGTACTTC. The chain uses TRBV9 and TRBJ2-7; 9 bases line up with TRBD2. This CDR3 is 16 amino acids long. After removal of 4 bases from V and 5 bases from J, the junction contained 13 bases not matched to a gene. Per germline, CDR1 SGDLS and CDR2 YYNGEE.

This clonotype came up many times. V is TRBV20-1 and J is TRBJ1-2; D is unresolved. V lost 3 bases and J lost 5, with 7 bases in between. This CDR3 spans 11 amino acids. CDR1 and CDR2 (germline): DFQATT, SNEGSKA (reference sequence). The CDR3 reads CSARQTYGYTF. The CDR3, as DNA: TGCAGTGCTAGGCAGACTTATGGCTACACCTTC.

This clonotype appeared many times. The chain has TRBV29-1 and TRBJ2-5; D not certain. CDR3 size: 12 residues. The V gene lost 2 bases and the J gene lost 4 bases, with 8 bases spanning the gap. CDR1 is SQVTM, CDR2 ANQGSEA, per germline. CDR3 protein: CSVEMGIETQYF. The CDR3 DNA is TGCAGCGTTGAAATGGGGATAGAGACCCAGTACTTC.

V and J are TRBV7-9 and TRBJ1-3; D might be TRBD1 (6 bases). V was clipped by 5 bases and J by 9 bases, with 17 bases between them. Germline V CDR1 and CDR2: SEHNR, FQNEAQ (reference sequence). This CDR3 has 14 residues. CDR3 sequence (DNA): TGTGCCAGCAGCCCCCGCAGGGGAGTTGGCACCATATATTTT. Its protein product is CASSPRRGVGTIYF.

This clonotype appeared a few times. CDR3 coding DNA: TGTGCCAGCAGTCCATACCGGGGCCAAAGCTCCTACGAGCAGTACTTC. It encodes CASSPYRGQSSYEQYF. The J gene is TRBJ2-7, the V gene TRBV12-3 or TRBV12-4; the D gene could be TRBD1 or TRBD2 (5 bases each). The CDR3 loop spans 16 amino acids. The V gene lost 5 bases and the J gene lost 0 bases, with 17 bases spanning the gap.

The chain recombines TRBV7-2 with TRBJ1-1, with a tentative D call TRBD1 (5 bases). V dropped 0 bases and J dropped 4 bases, with 18 bases sitting between them. The V gene's germline CDR1 is SGHTA and CDR2 FQGNSA. This CDR3 is built from 17 residues. The DNA for the CDR3 is TGTGCCAGCAGCTTAGCCCTTGGGACCACCGCCGCCACTGAAGCTTTCTTT. This encodes CASSLALGTTAATEAFF. Supplemented by reference TRBV7-2 and TRBJ1-1, the full variable domain reads GAGVSQSPSNKVTEKGKDVELRCDPISGHTALYWYRQSLGQGLEFLIYFQGNSAPDKSGLPSDRFSAERTGGSVSTLTIQRTQQEDSAVYLCASSLALGTTAATEAFFGQGTRLTVV.

This clonotype turned up a few times. CDR3 protein: CSVRQVGYYGYTF. The CDR3 region has the DNA TGCAGCGTTCGGCAGGTGGGGTACTATGGCTACACCTTC. The chain uses TRBV29-1 and TRBJ1-2, with D unresolved. Germline V gene data show CDR1 as SQVTM and CDR2 as ANQGSEA. The CDR3 covers 13 residues. V was pared by 5 bases and J by 3 bases, with 13 bases between.

This clonotype turned up a few times. CDR3 region: CASKEFSNTEAFF. The DNA for the CDR3 is TGTGCCAGCAAGGAGTTTTCGAACACTGAAGCTTTCTTT. This chain links TRBV6-6 with TRBJ1-1; D is unclear. The CDR3 sequence is 13 residues long. V lost 7 bases to trimming and J lost 1 base, with 10 bases between them. In germline, CDR1 is MNHNY, CDR2 SVGAGI (reference sequence).

At least ten counts were recorded for this clonotype. The V gene is TRBV19, the J gene TRBJ2-3; 10 bases are a match to TRBD2. V trimming: 5 bases; J trimming: 5 bases; junction bases outside the gene matches: 16. This CDR3 region has 18 residues. CDR1 and CDR2 (germline): LNHDA, SQIVND (reference sequence). CDR3: CASSPRFFSGGQGDTQYF. The CDR3 region has the DNA TGTGCCAGTAGTCCCCGATTCTTTAGCGGGGGGCAAGGAGATACGCAGTATTTT.

This clonotype was detected ten times or more. CDR3 residues: CATRGTDNQPQHF. The DNA of the CDR3 is TGTGCCACCAGAGGGACAGACAATCAGCCCCAGCATTTT. The V gene is TRBV24-1, the J gene TRBJ1-5; TRBD1 matches 7 bases. Germline V gene sequence: CDR1 KGHDR, CDR2 SFDVKD. J gave up 3 bases and V 7 bases, and 2 bases lay outside the gene matches. The CDR3 spans 13 residues.

This clonotype was counted ten times or more. The rearrangement joins TRBV12-3 or TRBV12-4 to TRBJ1-1; D perhaps matches TRBD1 (5 bases). Trimming cost V 3 bases and J 4 bases, with 18 bases left between them. The CDR3 totals 16 residues. The CDR3 is CASSFRGAVGGTEAFF. CDR3 nucleotides: TGTGCCAGCAGTTTTAGAGGGGCCGTCGGGGGCACTGAAGCTTTCTTT.

The rearrangement links TRBV5-4 to TRBJ2-7, with 10 nucleotides matching TRBD1. Germline V gene sequence: CDR1 SGHNT, CDR2 YYREEE (reference sequence). This CDR3 is 16 amino acids long. The V and J ends lost 0 bases and 5 bases, in that order; junction bases with no gene match: 8. CDR3 amino acids: CASSLAGIGQGDEQYF. CDR3 DNA: TGTGCCAGCAGCTTGGCCGGTATCGGACAGGGGGACGAGCAGTACTTC.

V gene TRBV12-3 or TRBV12-4 combines with J gene TRBJ2-1; 7 nucleotides line up with TRBD2. V shed 5 bases and J 12 bases; nucleotides not matched to a gene: 10. This CDR3 contains 13 residues. CDR3 sequence (DNA): TGTGCCAGCAGTCCCCCGGGGAGGGGACGGCAGTTCTTC. Translating gives CASSPPGRGRQFF.

This chain uses TRBV7-2 with TRBJ2-7; D may be TRBD2 (6 bases). The CDR3 covers 16 residues. CDR1 is SGHTA, CDR2 FQGNSA, per germline. V was trimmed by 1 base and J by 2 bases, leaving 15 bases between them. The CDR3 here is CASSLDQSSDTYEQYF. The CDR3 bases are TGTGCCAGCAGCTTAGACCAATCTAGCGACACCTACGAGCAGTACTTC.